In its sample, the clone carrying this T cell receptor beta chain was seen many times. The antigen is not known. The study, taken as a whole, reports: Tumor Tregs overlapped most with tumor, then blood, naive CD4+ cells. The larger-cohort validation was restricted to a single TCR beta V-J rearrangement rather than whole repertoires. Tumor memory CD4+ T cell TCR gene usage was found to cluster with blood and lymph node memory CD4+ cells and with lymph node naive CD4+ cells.

The sorted Tregs were CD4+CD25+CD127-/low cells. Germline values: CDR1 LGHNA, CDR2 YNFKEQ. This CDR3 has 15 amino acids. The ends lost 1 base at V and 4 bases at J; junction bases unmatched: 5. Full-length variable regions came from constant-region reverse primers plus semi-nested Nested Universal Primer A PCR. MiXCR was run by TCRdb on the 5' RACE reads, yielding one entry per CDR3 protein. Seen here are 35,000 to 45,000 distinct CDR3 sequences, roughly 20% observed once, and the top ten hold about 4.5%. Specimen: Tregs sorted from a lymph node. The chain uses TRBV4-2 and TRBJ2-7, with 9 bases aligning to TRBD2. The clonotype comes from a female donor with breast cancer. The chain's CDR3 is CASSQVISGSYEQYF. In nucleotides, the CDR3 is TGTGCCAGCAGCCAAGTTATTAGCGGGAGTTACGAGCAGTACTTC.